The 20 T cell receptor beta chains given below trace back to one sample, sequenced in a study of blood T cell repertoires in COVID-19. The protocol was immunoSEQ multiplex PCR, while the TCRdb copy is restricted to in-frame clones and leaves out a portion. The sample has around 47,000 clones; roughly 69% are singletons. The sample consisted of peripheral blood. All receptors come from a man aged 80 or over with acute or convalescent COVID-19.

This clone was found once. The chain has TRBV11-3 and TRBJ1-1; weak D call: TRBD1 (6 bases). V dropped 5 bases and J dropped 8 bases, with 15 bases sitting between them. CDR3 size: 13 residues. Germline V CDR1 and CDR2: SGHNT, YENEEA. The CDR3 DNA reads TGTGCCAGCAGCCGCTCTTTGAGGGGGGAAGCTTTCTTT. As protein: CASSRSLRGEAFF.

The chain has TRBV3-1 (or the pseudogene TRBV3-2) and TRBJ1-5; no reliable D call. The CDR3 contains 15 residues. With 0 bases removed from V and 6 bases from J, the gap between germline ends came to 12 bases. Germline lookup yields CDR1 LGHDT and CDR2 YNNKEL (reference sequence). Here the CDR3 DNA reads TGTGCCAGCAGCCAAGATCTGGGAGGGAGTCAGCCCCAGCATTTT. Translated: CASSQDLGGSQPQHF.

This clone has more than one count but fewer than ten. This chain links TRBV19 with TRBJ1-2; D is uncertain. Germline values: CDR1 LNHDA, CDR2 SQIVND (reference sequence). Trimming cost V 7 bases and J 3 bases, with 12 bases left between them. The CDR3 spans 13 residues. CDR3 sequence: CASTAGRDYGYTF. The CDR3 nucleotides read TGTGCCAGTACTGCCGGGCGGGACTATGGCTACACCTTC.

The CDR3, as DNA: TGCGCCAGCAGCTTCCAGGACAGGGAGGAAGCTTTCTTT. Translating gives CASSFQDREEAFF. V and J are TRBV5-1 and TRBJ1-1; 8 nucleotides match TRBD1. The germline V gene has CDR1 SGHRS and CDR2 YFSETQ. Trimming took 2 bases from V and 8 from J; bases not matched to a gene: 5. There are 13 residues in the CDR3.

The chain links TRBV4-1 to TRBJ2-5; 13 positions agree with TRBD2. The ends lost 3 bases at V and 7 bases at J; junction bases unmatched: 14. The CDR3 contains 18 residues. Germline V gives CDR1 MGHRA, CDR2 YSYEKL. CDR3 coding DNA: TGCGCCAGCAGCCACCCCCGACTAGCGGGGGGCCCCCGTGTGACCCAGTACTTC. It is translated as CASSHPRLAGGPRVTQYF.

V usage is TRBV10-2 and J usage is TRBJ2-3; 8 nucleotides line up with TRBD2. Germline assignment: CDR1 WSHSY and CDR2 SAAADI. This CDR3 has 14 amino acids. J lost 5 bases, V lost 5 bases, and 6 bases had no gene match. CDR3 region: CASSTSGDGDTQYF. CDR3 in DNA: TGCGCCAGCAGTACTAGCGGAGACGGAGATACGCAGTATTTT.

The chain recombines TRBV2 with TRBJ2-7; 8 bases match TRBD1. Trimming cost V 6 bases and J 2 bases; bases outside gene matches: 6. CDR1 and CDR2 (germline): SNHLY, FYNNEI. The CDR3 sequence is 14 residues long. The CDR3: CASSRTGSAYEQYF. DNA of the CDR3: TGTGCCAGCAGCCGGACAGGGAGCGCCTACGAGCAGTACTTC.

The rearrangement uses TRBV6-5 and TRBJ1-4; D is unclear. Trimming took off 2 bases at V and 7 bases at J, with 17 bases between the two ends. This CDR3 has 16 amino acids. The germline V gene has CDR1 MNHEY and CDR2 SVGAGI. CDR3 in DNA: TGTGCCAGCAGTTACAGGTACCGACGGACTTCTGAAAAACTGTTTTTT. The encoded protein is CASSYRYRRTSEKLFF.

This chain connects TRBV19 to TRBJ1-6; TRBD1 aligns across 7 bases. The trim removed 5 bases at V and 7 bases at J, leaving 11 bases unmatched. The CDR3 is made up of 16 amino acids. From germline, CDR1 is LNHDA and CDR2 SQIVND (reference sequence). The CDR3 bases are TGTGCCAGTAGTCTCCGACAGGGAAGACCAAATTCACCCCTCCACTTT. Protein: CASSLRQGRPNSPLHF.

As to this clone: One end of the junction does not line up with germline, which may come from a read error. The chain recombines TRBV9 with TRBJ1-5; D might be TRBD1 (6 bases). This CDR3 region has 16 residues. Germline V gene data show CDR1 as SGDLS and CDR2 as YYNGEE. CDR3: CASSAKQGRLNQSQHF. The DNA of the CDR3 is TGTGCCAGCAGCGCCAAACAGGGCCGCCTTAATCAGTCCCAGCATTTT.

V and J are TRBV9 and TRBJ2-3; a possible D gene is TRBD1 (6 bases). Trimming took off 1 base at V and 2 bases at J, with 8 bases between the two ends. The CDR3 runs to 14 residues. Germline CDR1 reads SGDLS; CDR2 reads YYNGEE. This CDR3 is CASSVWDTTDTQYF. DNA for the CDR3: TGTGCCAGCAGCGTATGGGACACCACAGATACGCAGTATTTT.

This chain joins TRBV5-1 and TRBJ1-5; a weak D match, TRBD1 (5 bases). CDR3 length: 15 residues. Trimming stripped 1 base from V and 0 bases from J, with 8 bases between. The germline V gene has CDR1 SGHRS and CDR2 YFSETQ. The CDR3 is CASSLTGVSNQPQHF. The CDR3 region has the DNA TGCGCCAGCAGCTTGACGGGGGTTAGCAATCAGCCCCAGCATTTT. The full variable domain, in which reference TRBV5-1 and TRBJ1-5 provide the parts outside the CDR3, is KAGVTQTPRYLIKTRGQQVTLSCSPISGHRSVSWYQQTPGQGLQFLFEYFSETQRNKGNFPGRFSGRQFSNSRSEMNVSTLELGDSALYLCASSLTGVSNQPQHFGDGTRLSIL.

This chain links TRBV7-8 with TRBJ1-1, with 7 bases fitting TRBD1. This CDR3 spans 12 amino acids. Germline V lookup: CDR1 SGHVS, CDR2 FQNEAQ. V shed 8 bases, J shed 4 bases, and the junction held 4 bases outside the gene matches. CDR3 region: CASGRGFTEAFF. The DNA for the CDR3 is TGTGCCAGCGGCAGGGGGTTCACTGAAGCTTTCTTT. Looking up the rest from reference TRBV7-8 and TRBJ1-1 gives the full variable domain: GAGVSQSPRYKVAKRGQDVALRCDPISGHVSLFWYQQALGQGPEFLTYFQNEAQLDKSGLPSDRFFAERPEGSVSTLKIQRTQQEDSAVYLCASGRGFTEAFFGQGTRLTVV.

This clone has more than one count but fewer than ten. This chain uses TRBV12-3 or TRBV12-4 with TRBJ1-5; D uncertain. Deletions cut 4 bases from V and 3 bases from J, with 7 bases between. The CDR3 spans 13 residues. This CDR3 reads CASSSGSNQPQHF. The CDR3 nucleotides are TGTGCCAGCAGTTCGGGATCCAATCAGCCCCAGCATTTT.

This clone appeared a few times. The CDR3 DNA sequence: TGTGCCAGCAGCTTAGAGCAGGGAATTTCACCCCTCCACTTT. Its protein is CASSLEQGISPLHF. The V gene is TRBV11-2, the J gene TRBJ1-6, with TRBD1 as a possible D gene (5 bases). This CDR3 has 14 residues. Germline lookup yields CDR1 SGHAT and CDR2 FQNNGV. The germline V and J ends were trimmed by 0 bases and 9 bases, with 9 bases remaining between them.

Notes on this clone: Germline is not matched at one junction end, which may reflect a read error. The rearrangement joins TRBV6-2 or TRBV6-3 to TRBJ2-1; 8 nucleotides align to TRBD2. The CDR3 length is 14 residues. Germline V gene sequence: CDR1 MNHEY, CDR2 SVGEGT. CDR3 bases: TGTGCCAGCAGTCGCCTCCCTTCAGCGGGAGTATTGCTCTTC. Its protein is CASSRLPSAGVLLF.

V usage is TRBV7-2 and J usage is TRBJ1-5; TRBD1 might be the D (6 bases). CDR1 is SGHTA, CDR2 FQGNSA, per germline. Trimming stripped 5 bases from V and 2 bases from J, with 16 bases between. This CDR3 region has 16 residues. CDR3 protein: CASSPTQGYGNQPQHF. The CDR3 nucleotides are TGTGCCAGCAGCCCCACACAGGGCTATGGCAATCAGCCCCAGCATTTT.

The chain recombines TRBV19 with TRBJ2-7; 10 bases match TRBD1. The V segment lost 4 bases and the J segment 5 bases; nucleotides outside the gene matches: 5. Germline CDR1 and CDR2: LNHDA and SQIVND (reference sequence). The CDR3 spans 14 residues. The CDR3 spells CASSSRDRGNEQYF. For the CDR3, the DNA is TGTGCCAGTAGTAGCCGGGACAGGGGAAACGAGCAGTACTTC. Full variable domain (missing parts from reference TRBV19 and TRBJ2-7): DGGITQSPKYLFRKEGQNVTLSCEQNLNHDAMYWYRQDPGQGLRLIYYSQIVNDFQKGDIAEGYSVSREKKESFPLTVTSAQKNPTAFYLCASSSRDRGNEQYFGPGTRLTVT.

The chain has TRBV3-1 (or the pseudogene TRBV3-2) and TRBJ2-7; TRBD1 matches at 7 bases. Per germline, CDR1 LGHDT and CDR2 YNNKEL (reference sequence). CDR3 size: 16 residues. V lost 4 bases to trimming and J lost 1 base; unmatched junction nucleotides: 10. DNA of the CDR3: TGTGCCAGCAGCCTCCGGCGACAGGGCAAATCCTACGAGCAGTACTTC. This encodes CASSLRRQGKSYEQYF.

This clone was observed a few times. This sequence joins TRBV6-4 and TRBJ1-6; unclear D gene. Germline values: CDR1 MRHNA, CDR2 SNTAGT. V dropped 4 bases and J dropped 8 bases, with 9 bases sitting between them. This CDR3 region has 13 residues. The CDR3 is CASSATADSPLHF. In DNA form, the CDR3 reads TGTGCCAGCAGTGCTACAGCAGATTCACCCCTCCACTTT.